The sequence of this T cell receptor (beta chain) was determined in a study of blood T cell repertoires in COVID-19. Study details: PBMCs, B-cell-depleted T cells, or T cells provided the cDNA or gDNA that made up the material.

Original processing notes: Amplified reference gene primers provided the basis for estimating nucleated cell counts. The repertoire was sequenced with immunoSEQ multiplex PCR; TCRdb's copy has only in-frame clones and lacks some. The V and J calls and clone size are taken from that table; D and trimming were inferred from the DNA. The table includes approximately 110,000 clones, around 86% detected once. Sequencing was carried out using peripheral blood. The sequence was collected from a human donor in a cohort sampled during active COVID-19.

This CDR3 is CATSGPGKTSGITDTQYF. The CDR3 DNA follows: TGTGCCACCAGCGGACCAGGCAAGACTAGCGGGATCACAGATACGCAGTATTTT. J is TRBJ2-3 and V is TRBV15; 11 nucleotides match TRBD2. V shed 5 bases, J shed 2 bases, and the junction held 12 bases outside the gene matches. CDR3 size: 18 residues. Germline CDR1 is LNHNV and CDR2 is YYDKDF (reference sequence).